Each of the 9 T cell receptor beta chains below was sequenced from the same sample in a study of vaccination and CD4 T cells after COVID-19. An Oncomine TCR Beta short-read assay was used to sequence the DNA from cultured CD4+ T cells. TCRdb re-analysed the PCR reads in MiXCR, keeping a single row per CDR3 protein. The sample has roughly 10,000 distinct CDR3 sequences, about 47% seen once. Treatment noted: roughly 10-day PBMC culture with coronavirus spike peptide pools or control peptides (ViraFEST assay). No antigen is known for these receptors. The sequenced material came from CD4+ T cells from blood, cultured in vitro. The receptors stem from a human donor who had recovered from COVID-19.

This chain joins TRBV7-2 and TRBJ2-1; maybe TRBD1 (6 bases). V was pared by 6 bases and J by 6 bases, with 9 bases between. The CDR3 spans 12 residues. Germline CDR1 and CDR2: SGHTA and FQGNSA. CDR3 DNA sequence: TGTGCCAGCAGGGACAGCCTCAATGAGCAGTTCTTC. Amino acids: CASRDSLNEQFF.

This clonotype was detected only a few times. The chain links TRBV7-2 to TRBJ2-2; D remains unclear. CDR1 and CDR2 (germline): SGHTA, FQGNSA. Trimming took 2 bases from V and 8 from J, leaving 6 bases between them. The CDR3 contains 12 residues. The CDR3 here is CASSLSLGELFF. CDR3 DNA: TGTGCCAGCAGCTTATCGTTGGGGGAGCTGTTTTTT.

The chain couples TRBV12-3 or TRBV12-4 to TRBJ1-5, with D uncertain. The length of the CDR3 is 13 residues. The V and J ends lost 5 bases and 4 bases respectively, with 9 bases between them. CDR3: CASSPRKNQPQHF. The DNA for the CDR3 is TGTGCCAGCAGTCCCAGGAAGAATCAGCCCCAGCATTTT.

The V gene is TRBV19, the J gene TRBJ2-7; D may correspond to TRBD1 or TRBD2 (5 bases each). This CDR3 comprises 13 residues. The germline gives CDR1 LNHDA, CDR2 SQIVND (reference sequence). Trimming stripped 5 bases from V and 3 bases from J, with 11 bases between. CDR3 sequence reads: CASSGGAFYEQYF. DNA of the CDR3: TGTGCCAGTAGTGGGGGAGCCTTCTACGAGCAGTACTTC.

V usage is TRBV5-1 and J usage is TRBJ2-5; 9 positions match TRBD2. CDR3 length equals 14 residues. Trimming at V came to 4 bases and at J to 7 bases, leaving 8 bases not matched to a gene. Per the germline V gene, CDR1 is SGHRS and CDR2 is YFSETQ. CDR3 sequence reads: CASSPLAGEGTQYF. Here the CDR3 DNA reads TGCGCCAGCAGCCCATTAGCGGGGGAGGGGACCCAGTACTTC.

This clonotype has more than one count but fewer than ten. The J gene is TRBJ1-2, the V gene TRBV7-8; possibly TRBD1 for D (5 bases). With 5 bases removed from V and 8 bases from J, the gap between germline ends came to 30 bases. The CDR3 is 18 residues long. The germline CDR1 and CDR2 sequences are SGHVS and FQNEAQ. CDR3 coding DNA: TGTGCCAGCAGCCGACTCGCCGGGCCGGGACTCCTTAGTCGAGGCTACACCTTC. Translation: CASSRLAGPGLLSRGYTF.

V usage is TRBV5-6 and J usage is TRBJ2-3; D assignment may be TRBD1 or TRBD2 (6 bases each). In germline, CDR1 is SGHDT, CDR2 YYEEEE. Trimming removed 10 bases at V and 3 bases at J, with 15 bases between. The CDR3 runs 13 residues. This CDR3 is CAWRGWGTDTQYF. In DNA form, the CDR3 reads TGTGCCTGGAGGGGGTGGGGAACAGATACGCAGTATTTT.

The chain joins TRBV5-1 to TRBJ1-1, with 8 bases matching TRBD1. Germline CDR1 reads SGHRS; CDR2 reads YFSETQ. After removal of 3 bases from V and 5 bases from J, the junction contained 9 bases not matched to a gene. The CDR3 consists of 15 residues. DNA of the CDR3: TGCGCCAGCAGCTCTATACAGGGGGGGAGGACTGAAGCTTTCTTT. Encoded protein: CASSSIQGGRTEAFF.

The chain joins TRBV6-1 to TRBJ2-1; D gene ambiguous. The CDR3 has 12 amino acids. V was shortened by 7 bases and J by 6 bases, with 10 bases between the two germline ends. Germline CDR1 and CDR2: MNHNS and SASEGT. The DNA for the CDR3 is TGTGCCAGCACCTCCGGCCTCAATGAGCAGTTCTTC. Translated, it gives CASTSGLNEQFF.